This TCR beta chain is from a study of T-cell reconstitution after alpha-beta-depleted transplantation in children. Study-level points and caveats: Newly generated T cells supplied most T-cell counts and diversity one year post-transplant. At day 60, the high TCRbeta diversity found in some patients originated from recipient T cells and thymic progenitors that had survived. The study reportedly traced alpha-beta T cells about two months after transplant to several hundred expanded graft clones.

Unique molecular identifiers were used to barcode this TCRbeta library. TCRdb processed the PCR reads anew with MiXCR; each CDR3 protein has one entry. Altogether fewer than 750,000 distinct CDR3 sequences are present, 25% to 30% being singletons, with the ten largest covering 35% to 40%. V dropped 7 bases and J dropped 4 bases, with 22 bases sitting between them. The CDR3 contains 16 residues. CDR1 is SGHRS and CDR2 is YFSETQ in the germline V gene. This clonotype has a handful of counts. The target antigen is unknown. This chain links TRBV5-1 with TRBJ2-3, with a weak D call TRBD1 (6 bases). The TCR was taken from a boy in the first two years of life with Wiskott-Aldrich syndrome, due to receive a stem cell transplant. Sequencing used PBMCs, obtained before TCRalphabeta/CD19-depleted stem cell transplant. The CDR3 DNA reads TGCGCCAGCGTCCGGGACACCTACAAAGGTCCAGATACGCAGTATTTT. This sequence encodes CASVRDTYKGPDTQYF.